Each of the 29 T cell receptor beta chains below was sequenced from the same sample in a study of human T cells and chemical hapten exposure. Regarding time point: patch test 1, 2 weeks after DPC sensitization. Specified treatment: therapeutic diphenylcyclopropenone sensitization with weekly scalp DPC. TCRdb re-derived calls from the RACE reads in MiXCR, one entry per CDR3 protein. The sample has more than 95,000 distinct CDR3 sequences, 9% to 13% seen once. Material: whole blood, obtained in connection with sensitization to the hapten diphenylcyclopropenone (DPC). These receptors were taken from a woman between 45 and 65 years old with alopecia areata. Some clones in this sample may be carry-over from other donors' samples.

This chain connects TRBV10-1 to TRBJ2-1, with 9 bases that match TRBD1. The CDR3 is 15 amino acids. Germline lookup yields CDR1 WNHNN and CDR2 SYGVQD (reference sequence). V dropped 5 bases and J dropped 7; count of bases not matched to a gene: 9. CDR3 sequence: CASSMGQGMSNEQFF. The DNA of the CDR3 is TGCGCCAGCAGTATGGGACAGGGTATGTCGAATGAGCAGTTCTTC.

V usage is TRBV14 and J usage is TRBJ1-4; D is possibly TRBD1 (5 bases). Deletions cut 2 bases from V and 7 bases from J, with 26 bases between. Germline lookup yields CDR1 SGHDN and CDR2 FVKESK. The CDR3 has 19 residues. The CDR3 nucleotides are TGTGCCAGCAGCCAATTCGGTACCATGTCGAGGGGCCTGAGTGAAAAACTGTTTTTT. This gives the protein CASSQFGTMSRGLSEKLFF.

J is TRBJ2-3 and V is TRBV7-8; D tentatively fits TRBD1 or TRBD2 (5 bases each). V was shortened by 7 bases and J by 1 base, with 12 bases between the two germline ends. The CDR3 covers 14 residues. The germline CDR1 and CDR2 sequences are SGHVS and FQNEAQ. CDR3 in amino acids: CASTLMGGTDTQYF. The DNA for the CDR3 is TGTGCCAGCACTTTGATGGGGGGCACAGATACGCAGTATTTT.

The V gene is TRBV5-5, the J gene TRBJ1-2; a possible D gene is TRBD1 (5 bases). CDR3 length: 16 amino acids. V lost 2 bases and J 1 base, leaving 15 bases between the germline ends. In germline, CDR1 is SGHKS, CDR2 YYEKEE (reference sequence). The CDR3 bases are TGTGCCAGCAGCTTTGGGGTCTTAGGGGTTAACTATGGCTACACCTTC. Encoded protein: CASSFGVLGVNYGYTF.

This clonotype was observed a handful of times. The rearrangement links TRBV7-7 to TRBJ1-1; D remains unclear. Germline CDR1 reads SSHAT; CDR2 reads FNYEAQ (reference sequence). V was clipped by 1 base and J by 5 bases, with 11 bases between them. CDR3 length: 14 residues. As DNA, the CDR3 is TGTGCCAGCAGCTTAGGGCTTGGGGATACTGAAGCTTTCTTT. Its translation is CASSLGLGDTEAFF.

This clonotype showed up many times. This chain uses TRBV5-1 with TRBJ1-1; no definite D call. V was clipped by 0 bases and J by 1 base, with 10 bases between them. The CDR3 sequence is 15 residues long. From germline, CDR1 is SGHRS and CDR2 YFSETQ. The CDR3 DNA reads TGCGCCAGCAGCTTGGGTGCGGGCTGGAACACTGAAGCTTTCTTT. It codes for CASSLGAGWNTEAFF.

The rearrangement joins TRBV14 to TRBJ2-1; D call uncertain. Deletions cut 5 bases from V and 1 base from J, with 15 bases between. CDR1 and CDR2 (germline): SGHDN, FVKESK. This CDR3 is built from 16 residues. In DNA form, the CDR3 reads TGTGCCAGCAGCGGTTCCGGGTGGGCGTCCTACAATGAGCAGTTCTTC. As protein: CASSGSGWASYNEQFF.

This chain joins TRBV25-1 and TRBJ1-1, with D unclear. This CDR3 has 11 residues. CDR1 is MGHDK, CDR2 SYGVNS, per germline. V was pared by 6 bases and J by 3 bases, with 5 bases between. DNA for the CDR3: TGTGCCAGCAGCCGCGACACTGAAGCTTTCTTT. As protein: CASSRDTEAFF.

This rearrangement joins TRBV7-2 to TRBJ2-3; D is possibly TRBD1 (6 bases). Trimming took 4 bases from V and 2 from J, leaving 10 bases between them. This CDR3 has 14 residues. Germline values: CDR1 SGHTA, CDR2 FQGNSA. CDR3 in amino acids: CASSSTGITDTQYF. Written as DNA, the CDR3 is TGTGCCAGCAGCTCTACAGGGATCACAGATACGCAGTATTTT.

Comment on this clonotype: With a much larger clone just one base away, this may be a read error. The V gene is TRBV6-2 or TRBV6-3, the J gene TRBJ2-3; the match to TRBD2 covers 13 bases. Per germline, CDR1 MNHEY and CDR2 SVGEGT. The CDR3 covers 15 residues. In nucleotides, the CDR3 is TGTGTCAGCAGCGGGACTAGCGGGGTCGGTGATACGCAGTATTTT. Its protein product is CVSSGTSGVGDTQYF.

This clonotype was found many times. The V call is TRBV12-3 or TRBV12-4, the J call TRBJ1-1, with no clear D. Trimming left V 6 bases short and J 1 base short, with 9 bases between. There are 13 residues in the CDR3. This CDR3 is CASSDGPNTEAFF. In nucleotides, the CDR3 is TGTGCCAGCAGCGACGGCCCGAACACTGAAGCTTTCTTT.

This clonotype was counted a few times. This chain uses TRBV6-6 with TRBJ1-1; a weak D match, TRBD1 (5 bases). V shed 2 bases and J shed 2 bases, with 15 bases lying between them. This CDR3 has 16 residues. CDR1 and CDR2 from the germline V gene are MNHNY and SVGAGI (reference sequence). The CDR3 DNA reads as TGTGCCAGCAGTTACCGCCCAGGCGGGGCCAACACTGAAGCTTTCTTT. It specifies CASSYRPGGANTEAFF.

This clonotype was detected only a few times. The rearrangement joins TRBV5-1 to TRBJ1-1; D is uncertain. The length of the CDR3 is 15 residues. Germline V lookup: CDR1 SGHRS, CDR2 YFSETQ. Trimming left V 0 bases short and J 0 bases short, with 9 bases between. CDR3 coding DNA: TGCGCCAGCAGCTTGGCCAGTGGAATGAACACTGAAGCTTTCTTT. Its protein is CASSLASGMNTEAFF.

This clonotype was picked up many times. This chain connects TRBV6-1 to TRBJ2-1, with D possibly TRBD2 on 6 matching bases. Germline V lookup: CDR1 MNHNS, CDR2 SASEGT. The V end was cut by 1 base, the J end by 4 bases, with 23 bases between. The CDR3 has 19 residues. This CDR3 is CASSEGGLALGLLYNEQFF. The DNA for the CDR3 is TGTGCCAGCAGTGAAGGGGGACTGGCCCTTGGCTTGCTGTACAATGAGCAGTTCTTC.

This clonotype was seen ten or more times. The chain combines TRBV4-1 with TRBJ1-1; TRBD1 aligns across 7 bases. Germline assignment: CDR1 MGHRA and CDR2 YSYEKL. This CDR3 is built from 15 residues. The ends lost 2 bases at V and 5 bases at J; junction bases unmatched: 8. CDR3 residues: CASSQLPDRVTEAFF. The DNA of the CDR3 is TGCGCCAGCAGCCAACTACCAGACAGGGTAACTGAAGCTTTCTTT.

The J gene is TRBJ2-1, the V gene TRBV27; 13 bases align to TRBD2. Trimming removed 4 bases from V and 1 base from J; junction bases left unmatched: 10. The CDR3 runs to 19 residues. Germline-derived CDR1 and CDR2 are MNHEY and SMNVEV (reference sequence). CDR3 in amino acids: CASSSLGLAGEWSYNEQFF. CDR3 coding DNA: TGTGCCAGCAGTTCCCTCGGACTAGCGGGAGAGTGGTCCTACAATGAGCAGTTCTTC.

A note on this clonotype: A single base separates this from a much larger clone, so it may be a read error. The chain carries TRBV27 and TRBJ1-2; D remains ambiguous. Germline values: CDR1 MNHEY, CDR2 SMNVEV (reference sequence). The length of the CDR3 is 15 residues. Here the CDR3 DNA reads TGTGCCAGCAGTTTCACAGCCCACCACAACTATGACTACACCTTC. It codes for CASSFTAHHNYDYTF.

This clonotype occurred many times. The V gene is TRBV18, the J gene TRBJ1-2; perhaps TRBD1 as D (6 bases). V was cut by 3 bases and J by 2 bases, with 7 bases left in between. From germline, CDR1 is KGHSH and CDR2 LQKENI. CDR3 length equals 13 residues. The CDR3 reads CASSPTGNYGYTF. CDR3 sequence (DNA): TGTGCCAGCTCACCCACAGGGAACTATGGCTACACCTTC.

This clonotype has ten or more counts. The chain couples TRBV20-1 to TRBJ1-6; TRBD1 might be the D (6 bases). Germline V gives CDR1 DFQATT, CDR2 SNEGSKA (reference sequence). There are 19 residues in the CDR3. Trimming stripped 1 base from V and 3 bases from J, with 22 bases between. CDR3 DNA: TGCAGTGCTAGAGTGGGGAGGGGGAACTATCATATCTATAATTCACCCCTCCACTTT. Its translation is CSARVGRGNYHIYNSPLHF.

This clonotype has only a few counts. The chain links TRBV7-2 to TRBJ2-7; tentatively, D is TRBD1 or TRBD2 (5 bases each). V lost 0 bases and J lost 2, with 11 bases in between. CDR1 and CDR2 from the germline V gene are SGHTA and FQGNSA. The CDR3 is 15 residues long. Here the CDR3 reads CASSLATAATYEQYF. The CDR3 DNA reads as TGTGCCAGCAGCTTAGCGACAGCGGCAACCTACGAGCAGTACTTC.

This clonotype was counted many times. The V and J genes are TRBV6-5 and TRBJ2-2; tentatively, D is TRBD1 (6 bases). V lost 2 bases to trimming and J lost 2 bases, with 9 bases between them. The CDR3 runs 15 residues. Looked up from germline, CDR1 is MNHEY and CDR2 is SVGAGI. Here the CDR3 DNA reads TGTGCCAGCAGTTACGGGACACTAAACACCGGGGAGCTGTTTTTT. Translating it yields CASSYGTLNTGELFF.

The V and J genes are TRBV29-1 and TRBJ1-3, with D maybe TRBD1 (5 bases). The germline CDR1 and CDR2 sequences are SQVTM and ANQGSEA. Trimming shortened V by 6 bases and J by 2 bases, and 11 bases separated the two germline ends. The CDR3 has 13 amino acids. The CDR3 region is CSVAGAPGNTIYF. CDR3 coding DNA: TGCAGCGTCGCCGGGGCGCCTGGAAACACCATATATTTT.

The table lists this clonotype with a few counts. This rearrangement joins TRBV18 to TRBJ2-1; 11 nucleotides align to TRBD2. The V gene's germline CDR1 is KGHSH and CDR2 LQKENI. Trimming cost V 3 bases and J 8 bases; bases outside gene matches: 9. The CDR3 totals 16 residues. The CDR3 DNA is TGTGCCAGCTCACCGCGGACTAGCGGGCAAAGCGATGAGCAGTTCTTC. Translated: CASSPRTSGQSDEQFF.

This clonotype turned up a few times. The V gene is TRBV20-1, the J gene TRBJ1-1; the D gene is possibly TRBD1 (5 bases). Germline assignment: CDR1 DFQATT and CDR2 SNEGSKA (reference sequence). This CDR3 region has 12 residues. Trimming left V 0 bases short and J 5 bases short, with 7 bases between. CDR3 region: CSAREGGTEAFF. Here the CDR3 DNA reads TGCAGTGCTAGAGAGGGGGGGACTGAAGCTTTCTTT.

This clonotype was observed many times. The chain couples TRBV28 to TRBJ2-4; TRBD2 might be the D (5 bases). Trimming left V 7 bases short and J 7 bases short, with 17 bases between. Germline V gene lookup returns CDR1 MDHEN and CDR2 SYDVKM. The CDR3 has 14 amino acids. CDR3 region: CASTAGTVSNIQYF. Written as DNA, the CDR3 is TGTGCCAGCACCGCGGGTACTGTTTCGAACATTCAGTACTTC.

The rearrangement uses TRBV3-1 and TRBJ1-3; no firm D call. This CDR3 is built from 14 residues. Germline V gives CDR1 LGHDT, CDR2 YNNKEL (reference sequence). V was trimmed by 4 bases and J by 0 bases, leaving 7 bases between them. The CDR3 region has the DNA TGTGCCAGCAGCCCCGCCGACTCTGGAAACACCATATATTTT. Residues: CASSPADSGNTIYF.

This rearrangement joins TRBV7-2 to TRBJ1-2; 9 bases line up with TRBD1. Unmatched junction bases numbered 15, after V lost 4 bases and J lost 6 bases. This CDR3 spans 17 amino acids. CDR1 and CDR2 from the germline V gene are SGHTA and FQGNSA. CDR3 nucleotides: TGTGCCAGCAGCTCCACCGGGACAGGGTTGATATGGAATGGCTACACCTTC. This encodes CASSSTGTGLIWNGYTF.

This clonotype was observed many times. The rearrangement links TRBV6-5 to TRBJ1-2; D is ambiguous. V lost 0 bases to trimming and J lost 2 bases, with 10 bases between them. This CDR3 contains 15 residues. The germline gives CDR1 MNHEY, CDR2 SVGAGI. The DNA of the CDR3 is TGTGCCAGCAGTTACTCGCCATCCTCGAACTATGGCTACACCTTC. It is translated as CASSYSPSSNYGYTF.

This clonotype was detected a few times. The V and J genes are TRBV29-1 and TRBJ1-2; possibly TRBD1 for D (5 bases). The CDR3 spans 11 residues. The ends were cut back, 3 bases at V and 3 bases at J, with 5 bases in the middle. Germline values: CDR1 SQVTM, CDR2 ANQGSEA. CDR3 residues: CSVDRDYGYTF. In nucleotides, the CDR3 is TGCAGCGTTGACAGGGACTATGGCTACACCTTC.